This T cell receptor beta chain came from a study of blood T cell repertoires in COVID-19. The CDR3 consists of 17 residues. Germline values: CDR1 LNHDA, CDR2 SQIVND (reference sequence). V lost 1 base to trimming and J lost 7 bases; unmatched junction nucleotides: 7. Here immunoSEQ multiplex PCR was the method, and the copy in TCRdb shows in-frame clones only, minus some. Of around 120,000 clones listed, 79% are singletons. The specimen sequenced was peripheral blood. V gene TRBV19 combines with J gene TRBJ1-6; 10 nucleotides align to TRBD1. This clonotype was sampled from a woman aged 80 or older with acute or convalescent COVID-19. CDR3 sequence (DNA): TGTGCCAGTAGTATAGGCACCCCGGGACAGGGGAATTCACCCCTCCACTTT. This codes for CASSIGTPGQGNSPLHF.